This is a list of T cell receptor beta chains from one sample in a study of T and B cells in COVID-19 patients. TCRdb itself ran the multiplex PCR reads through MiXCR, one entry per CDR3 protein. Of about 2,500 distinct CDR3 sequences listed, less than 25% are singletons. Specimen: blood. These TCRs come from a human donor with active COVID-19. The CDR3 runs from the conserved cysteine through the conserved F or W. Each record gives: V gene, D gene, J gene, clone size, CDR3 DNA, CDR3 protein. The D gene is left open where the match is weak. Rows may omit the clone size; those that give it use once, few, many or a size class.

>TRBV6-5|.|TRBJ1-2|few
TGTGCCAGCACCGGGGGAACTGCTAACTATGGCTACACCTTC
CASTGGTANYGYTF
>TRBV19|.|TRBJ2-1|.
TGTGCCAGTAGGATGAAGGGGATGCAAGGCAATGAGCAGTTCTTC
CASRMKGMQGNEQFF
>TRBV7-2|TRBD1|TRBJ2-1|.
TGTGCCAGCAGCTTTGGGACAGTCTCCTACAATGAGCAGTTCTTC
CASSFGTVSYNEQFF
>TRBV19|.|TRBJ1-1|many
TGTGCCAGTAGTATAAACAGCTTGAACACTGAAGCTTTCTTT
CASSINSLNTEAFF
>TRBV7-6|TRBD2|TRBJ2-7|few
TGTGCCAGCAGCTTAGAGACTAGCGGGGTCTACGAGCAGTACTTC
CASSLETSGVYEQYF
>TRBV4-1|.|TRBJ1-4|.
TGCGCCAGCAGCCCGAAACGACAAGGTGCTGCAACTAATGAAAAACTGTTTTTT
CASSPKRQGAATNEKLFF
>TRBV29-1|.|TRBJ1-1|.
TGCAGCGTGGGGGGTGGGAACACTGAAGCTTTCTTT
CSVGGGNTEAFF
>TRBV28|.|TRBJ2-3|.
TGTGCCAGCAGTGGAGTTAAGGATACGCAGTATTTT
CASSGVKDTQYF
>TRBV18|TRBD2|TRBJ2-7|many
TGTGCCAGCTCACCACGAGCCCCTAGCGGGGGACACTACGAGCAGTACTTC
CASSPRAPSGGHYEQYF
>TRBV5-4|TRBD2|TRBJ2-1|.
TGTGCCAGCAGCATCCTAGCGGGAGGTGAGCAGTTCTTC
CASSILAGGEQFF
>TRBV12-3/TRBV12-4|.|TRBJ2-1|medium-sized
TGTGCCAGCAGCACCATCGTAGAGCAGTTCTTC
CASSTIVEQFF
>TRBV10-1|.|TRBJ1-4|.
TGCGCCAGCAGGCGGACTGTTGGAGAAAAACTGTTTTTT
CASRRTVGEKLFF
>TRBV18|.|TRBJ2-5|many
TGTGCCAGCTCCCGGCAGGAGACCCAGTACTTC
CASSRQETQYF
>TRBV5-1|TRBD2|TRBJ2-3|.
TGCGCCAGCAGCATCACTAGCGGGAGTACAGATACGCAGTATTTT
CASSITSGSTDTQYF
>TRBV19|.|TRBJ1-5|.
TGTGCCAGTAGTAGCCCGGGACGGGGAAATCAGCCCCAGCATTTT
CASSSPGRGNQPQHF
>TRBV27|.|TRBJ2-7|many
TGTGCCAGCAGTCCCCCCGGGTCTAGCAGGGAGCAGTACTTC
CASSPPGSSREQYF
>TRBV7-2|.|TRBJ2-5|.
TGTGCCAGCAGCTTGAGTTCGCATCCCCAAGAGACCCAGTACTTC
CASSLSSHPQETQYF
>TRBV4-3|TRBD2|TRBJ2-7|few
TGCGCCAGCAGCCAAGGGCTTCCGGGAGGTTCCTACGAGCAGTACTTC
CASSQGLPGGSYEQYF
>TRBV27|.|TRBJ2-7|many
TGTGCCAGCAGTTTAGGCTGGCCAGGAATCTCCTACGAGCAGTACTTC
CASSLGWPGISYEQYF
>TRBV7-9|.|TRBJ2-2|.
TGTGCCAGCAGCTTAACCTTCACTCGGGCCGGGGAGCTGTTTTTT
CASSLTFTRAGELFF
>TRBV20-1|.|TRBJ1-5|.
TGCAGTGCTAAGGGAGGTGGGAGCTTTCTTCAGCCCCAGCATTTT
CSAKGGGSFLQPQHF
>TRBV6-1|TRBD1|TRBJ1-5|medium-sized
TGTGCCAGCACATGGGACAGGGGTAATCAGCCCCAGCATTTT
CASTWDRGNQPQHF
>TRBV11-2|.|TRBJ1-2|few
TGTGCCAGCAGCTTTTCGACGGGGCTCTATGGCTACACCTTC
CASSFSTGLYGYTF
>TRBV12-3/TRBV12-4|.|TRBJ2-3|.
TGTGCCAGCAGTTTACATGCGGATTCCACAGATACGCAGTATTTT
CASSLHADSTDTQYF
>TRBV6-5|TRBD2|TRBJ2-5|.
TGTGCCAGCAGTTACGGCGGGAGGCGGCAAGAGACCCAGTACTTC
CASSYGGRRQETQYF
>TRBV10-2|.|TRBJ2-1|medium-sized
TGCGCCAGCAGTGGGGGGCGGAGCTCCTACAATGAGCAGTTCTTC
CASSGGRSSYNEQFF
>TRBV7-9|TRBD2|TRBJ2-2|.
TGTGCCAGCAGCCCTAGCGGGAGAGGTAAAGCCGGGGAGCTGTTTTTT
CASSPSGRGKAGELFF
>TRBV19|.|TRBJ2-1|medium-sized
TGTGCCAGTAGTATCCCCCCCGTCTTCTACAATGAGCAGTTCTTC
CASSIPPVFYNEQFF
>TRBV29-1|.|TRBJ2-3|.
TGCAGCGTGGGGATGAGGGATACGCAGTATTTT
CSVGMRDTQYF
>TRBV19|TRBD1|TRBJ1-2|few
TGTGCCAGTAGTCCGGGACTTGACAGGGGGAGAGACGGCTACACCTTC
CASSPGLDRGRDGYTF
>TRBV14|.|TRBJ1-1|few
TGTGCCAGCAGTCGGATGGGAAACACTGAAGCTTTCTTT
CASSRMGNTEAFF
>TRBV28|.|TRBJ2-3|.
TGTGCCAGCAGTTTACTTTCGGGAGCGGATACGCAGTATTTT
CASSLLSGADTQYF
>TRBV6-5|TRBD1|TRBJ2-3|many
TGTGCCAGCACCCCGGGACAGGGGTCCCCAGATACGCAGTATTTT
CASTPGQGSPDTQYF
>TRBV20-1|.|TRBJ1-2|few
TGCAGTGCTAGAGTCGTGACATACTATGGCTACACCTTC
CSARVVTYYGYTF
>TRBV7-9|TRBD1|TRBJ1-3|.
TGTGCCAGCAGCGCCGGGACAGGGATCGGAAACACCATATATTTT
CASSAGTGIGNTIYF
>TRBV27|.|TRBJ2-1|medium-sized
TGTGCCAGCAGTTTATCCGGGCCATACAATGAGCAGTTCTTC
CASSLSGPYNEQFF
>TRBV10-3|.|TRBJ2-1|many
TGTGCCATCAGTGCACTGGATTACAATGAGCAGTTCTTC
CAISALDYNEQFF
>TRBV30|.|TRBJ2-1|.
TGTGCCTGGAGCCCCGGGACTCTCTACAATGAGCAGTTCTTC
CAWSPGTLYNEQFF
>TRBV11-2|TRBD2|TRBJ2-1|.
TGTGCCAGCAGCTTGGGGCGGGAGGGCCGGTATGAGCAGTTCTTC
CASSLGREGRYEQFF
>TRBV7-9|.|TRBJ1-4|.
TGTGCCAGCAGCTTCCCTAACCCGACTAATGAAAAACTGTTTTTT
CASSFPNPTNEKLFF
>TRBV7-2|TRBD1|TRBJ2-5|.
TGTGCCAGCAGCCCCGGGACAGGGACGACCCAGTACTTC
CASSPGTGTTQYF
>TRBV5-6|TRBD1|TRBJ1-6|medium-sized
TGTGCCAGCAGCACCTTGACAGGGGGTGGCTCACCCCTCCACTTT
CASSTLTGGGSPLHF
>TRBV24-1|.|TRBJ2-2|few
TGTGCCACCAGTGATATTCTAGACACCGGGGAGCTGTTTTTT
CATSDILDTGELFF
>TRBV18|TRBD1|TRBJ2-1|many
TGTGCCAGCTCAGAACAGGGGACCCACTCCTACAATGAGCAGTTCTTC
CASSEQGTHSYNEQFF
>TRBV19|TRBD1|TRBJ2-2|medium-sized
TGTGCCAGTAGTGGACAGGTCAATACCCCTTTTACCGGGGAGCTGTTTTTT
CASSGQVNTPFTGELFF
>TRBV13|TRBD2|TRBJ2-2|medium-sized
TGTGCCAGCAGCTTCCGGACTAGCGGATCCGGGGAGCTGTTTTTT
CASSFRTSGSGELFF
>TRBV6-2/TRBV6-3|TRBD1|TRBJ2-5|medium-sized
TGTGCCAGCAGTTATGTGCCGCAGGGGGAAGAGACCCAGTACTTC
CASSYVPQGEETQYF
>TRBV20-1|.|TRBJ1-1|.
TGCAGTGCACGGACATTCGTTGATGAAGCTTTCTTT
CSARTFVDEAFF
>TRBV5-5|.|TRBJ1-6|.
TGTGCCAGCAAAGTACGCCGGAGAGGTTCACCCCTCCACTTT
CASKVRRRGSPLHF
>TRBV6-5|.|TRBJ2-7|medium-sized
TGTGCCAGCAGCCTTGGAAGCCTTACCACCACCGAGCAGTACTTC
CASSLGSLTTTEQYF
>TRBV14|.|TRBJ2-1|many
TGTGCCAGCAGCCAAGACGCGGCATGGGATGAGCAGTTCTTC
CASSQDAAWDEQFF